The source of this TCR beta chain is a study of blood T cell repertoires in COVID-19. Original data processing: Amplification from reference gene primers served as the basis for estimated nucleated cell counts. Assay: immunoSEQ multiplex PCR; the TCRdb copy retains only in-frame clones and omits some. V and J calls and clone size are copied from that table; D and trimming were computed from the DNA. Counted here are some 220,000 clones, 70% to 90% occurring once; the ten biggest clones make up approximately 2.6%. Germline V lookup: CDR1 KGHSH, CDR2 LQKENI. The CDR3 covers 15 residues. Trimming removed 4 bases from V and 1 base from J, with 13 bases in between.

The sample was peripheral blood. This chain joins TRBV18 and TRBJ2-5; tentative D call: TRBD1 (6 bases). The TCR comes from a man aged 50 to 59 who had recovered from COVID-19. The CDR3 here is CASSRSGTFQETQYF. CDR3 nucleotide sequence: TGTGCCAGCTCACGTTCCGGGACATTCCAAGAGACCCAGTACTTC.